A single sample is the source of the 5 T cell receptor beta chains below, sequenced in a study of T cells after somatic rescue of genetic block. Only in-frame clones appear in the TCRdb table, and some are missing; sequencing was by immunoSEQ multiplex PCR. Here the sample spans about 12,000 clones, around 67% being singletons. The source material was peripheral blood mononuclear cells (PBMCs). The receptors come from a boy under 18.

The chain employs TRBV25-1 and TRBJ1-5; D call uncertain. CDR1 MGHDK and CDR2 SYGVNS come from the germline V gene. CDR3 length equals 14 residues. Deletions cut 1 base from V and 3 bases from J, with 7 bases between. The CDR3 loop is CASSEWGNNQPQHF. Here the CDR3 DNA reads TGTGCCAGCAGTGAATGGGGAAACAATCAGCCCCAGCATTTT.

This clone was detected only a few times. The V call is TRBV6-1, the J call TRBJ2-7, with 7 nucleotides matching TRBD1. From germline, CDR1 is MNHNS and CDR2 SASEGT. The V and J ends lost 8 bases and 2 bases, in that order; junction bases with no gene match: 6. The CDR3 contains 13 residues. The CDR3 DNA follows: TGTGCCAGCTTGACAGGGTTCCCCTACGAGCAGTACTTC. This gives the protein CASLTGFPYEQYF.

This chain joins TRBV19 and TRBJ1-1; TRBD1 might be the D (5 bases). The CDR3 is 16 residues long. V was trimmed by 3 bases and J by 0 bases, leaving 14 bases between them. CDR1 is LNHDA and CDR2 is SQIVND in the germline V gene (reference sequence). DNA for the CDR3: TGTGCCAGTAGTATCGAGACAGTAACTCTGAACACTGAAGCTTTCTTT. This translates into CASSIETVTLNTEAFF.

The chain links TRBV5-1 to TRBJ2-2, with 7 bases lining up with TRBD1. Losses at the gene ends were 2 bases for V and 8 bases for J; bases not matched to a gene: 6. Looked up from germline, CDR1 is SGHRS and CDR2 is YFSETQ. This CDR3 region has 14 residues. CDR3 region: CASSFTDRAGELFF. The CDR3 nucleotides are TGCGCCAGCAGCTTTACAGACAGGGCTGGGGAGCTGTTTTTT.

The chain combines TRBV5-4 with TRBJ2-7; TRBD2 aligns across 9 bases. The V gene end was trimmed by 2 bases and the J gene end by 3 bases; junction bases not matched to a gene: 3. This CDR3 region has 14 residues. The germline gives CDR1 SGHNT, CDR2 YYREEE (reference sequence). CDR3 bases: TGTGCCAGCAGCTTAGGCGGGGGGGGCTACGAGCAGTACTTC. Amino acids: CASSLGGGGYEQYF.